Shown below are 3 T cell receptor beta chains from a single sample sequenced in a study of a mutant IDH1 vaccine in newly diagnosed glioma. Time point here: week 35, safety follow-up. The vaccine gave 300 ug of a 20-mer mutant IDH1 peptide subcutaneously per dose. Their antigens remain unidentified. Libraries were prepared by immunoSEQ multiplex PCR; TCRdb keeps only in-frame clonotypes and omits some of them. The data show 30,000 to 40,000 clones, about four fifths seen once. Material: PBMCs, obtained from a glioma patient whose treatment included an IDH1 peptide vaccine. These receptor sequences come from a middle-aged man with glioma. Some clones in this sample may be carry-over from other donors' samples.

The table lists this clone with a few counts. The rearrangement uses TRBV20-1 and TRBJ2-3; no clear D gene. CDR3 length: 11 amino acids. Per germline, CDR1 DFQATT and CDR2 SNEGSKA (reference sequence). CDR3 coding DNA: TGCACTAGAGACGCACTGGATACGCAGTATTTT. Residues: CTRDALDTQYF.

The chain carries TRBV7-6 and TRBJ1-2; D is perhaps TRBD1 (6 bases). The CDR3 has 14 amino acids. Between the trimmed V and J ends, which lost 8 bases and 5 bases, there was a span of 18 bases. Germline CDR1 SGHVS, CDR2 FNYEAQ. The CDR3 loop is CASSGGSGIYGYTF. CDR3 in DNA: TGTGCCAGCTCGGGGGGCAGTGGCATATATGGCTACACCTTC.

The chain carries TRBV28 and TRBJ1-4, with 10 bases lining up with TRBD1. With V trimmed by 2 bases and J by 7 bases, 4 bases remained unmatched. This CDR3 is built from 15 residues. Germline values: CDR1 MDHEN, CDR2 SYDVKM. The CDR3 here is CASSLLTGGGEKLFF. In DNA, the CDR3 is TGTGCCAGCAGTTTACTGACAGGGGGCGGTGAAAAACTGTTTTTT.